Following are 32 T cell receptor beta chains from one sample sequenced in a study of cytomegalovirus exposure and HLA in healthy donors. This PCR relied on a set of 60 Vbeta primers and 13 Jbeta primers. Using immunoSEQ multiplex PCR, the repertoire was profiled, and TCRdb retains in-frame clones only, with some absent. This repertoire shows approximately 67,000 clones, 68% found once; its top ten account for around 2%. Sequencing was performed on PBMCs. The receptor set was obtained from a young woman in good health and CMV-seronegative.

CDR3 sequence reads: CASKDRGSQVETQYF. The DNA of the CDR3 is TGTGCCAGCAAAGACAGGGGTAGTCAGGTAGAGACCCAGTACTTC. The chain employs TRBV19 and TRBJ2-5; TRBD1 aligns across 8 bases. Per germline, CDR1 LNHDA and CDR2 SQIVND (reference sequence). The CDR3 is 15 residues long. The trim removed 9 bases at V and 4 bases at J, leaving 13 bases unmatched.

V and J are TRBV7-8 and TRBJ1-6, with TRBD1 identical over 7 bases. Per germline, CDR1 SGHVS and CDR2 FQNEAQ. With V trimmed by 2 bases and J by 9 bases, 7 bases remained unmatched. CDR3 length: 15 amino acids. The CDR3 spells CASSLRDSLGSPLHF. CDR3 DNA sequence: TGTGCCAGCAGCTTACGGGACAGTCTGGGTTCACCCCTCCACTTT.

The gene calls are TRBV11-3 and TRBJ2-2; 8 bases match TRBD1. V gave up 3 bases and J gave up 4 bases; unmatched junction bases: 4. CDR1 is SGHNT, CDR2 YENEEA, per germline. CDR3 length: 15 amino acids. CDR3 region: CASSFLQGVTGELFF. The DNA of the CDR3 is TGTGCCAGCAGCTTCCTACAGGGGGTCACCGGGGAGCTGTTTTTT.

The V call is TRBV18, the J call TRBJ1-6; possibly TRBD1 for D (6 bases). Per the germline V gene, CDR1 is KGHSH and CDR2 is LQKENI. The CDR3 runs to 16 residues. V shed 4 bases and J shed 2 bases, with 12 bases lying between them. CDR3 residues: CASSQSGTTYNSPLHF. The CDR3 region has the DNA TGTGCCAGCTCACAATCCGGGACAACCTATAATTCACCCCTCCACTTT. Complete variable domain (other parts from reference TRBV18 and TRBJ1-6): NAGVMQNPRHLVRRRGQEARLRCSPMKGHSHVYWYRQLPEEGLKFMVYLQKENIIDESGMPKERFSAEFPKEGPSILRIQQVVRGDSAAYFCASSQSGTTYNSPLHFGNGTRLTVT.

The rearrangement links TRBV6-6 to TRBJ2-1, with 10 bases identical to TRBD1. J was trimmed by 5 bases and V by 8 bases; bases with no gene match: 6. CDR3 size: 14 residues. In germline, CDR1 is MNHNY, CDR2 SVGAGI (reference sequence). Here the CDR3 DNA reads TGTGCCAGCCGATGGGACAGGGGACACAATGAGCAGTTCTTC. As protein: CASRWDRGHNEQFF.

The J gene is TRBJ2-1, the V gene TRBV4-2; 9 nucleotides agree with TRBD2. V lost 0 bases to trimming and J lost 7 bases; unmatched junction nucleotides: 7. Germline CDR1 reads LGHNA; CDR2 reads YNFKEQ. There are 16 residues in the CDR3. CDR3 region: CASSQDSRGGANEQFF. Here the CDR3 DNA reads TGTGCCAGCAGCCAAGATAGCCGCGGGGGGGCAAATGAGCAGTTCTTC.

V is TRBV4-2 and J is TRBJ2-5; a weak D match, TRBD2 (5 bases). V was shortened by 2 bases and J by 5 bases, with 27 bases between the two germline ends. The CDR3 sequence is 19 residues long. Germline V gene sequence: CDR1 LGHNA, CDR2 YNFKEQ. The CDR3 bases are TGTGCCAGCAGCCAACCTACCCTAGTCGGGCCACGGAGGTGGGAGACCCAGTACTTC. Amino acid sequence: CASSQPTLVGPRRWETQYF.

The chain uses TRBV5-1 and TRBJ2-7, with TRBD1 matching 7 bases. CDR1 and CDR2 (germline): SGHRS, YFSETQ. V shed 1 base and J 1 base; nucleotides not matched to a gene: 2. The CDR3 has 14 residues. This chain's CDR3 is CASSLRQGSYEQYF. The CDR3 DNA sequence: TGCGCCAGCAGCTTGCGACAGGGTTCCTACGAGCAGTACTTC.

The CDR3 DNA reads as TGTGCCAGCAGCTTAGAGGGGACACCGAACACTGAAGCTTTCTTT. Amino acids: CASSLEGTPNTEAFF. The chain recombines TRBV7-2 with TRBJ1-1, with D perhaps matching TRBD1 (6 bases). This CDR3 region has 15 residues. The germline V gene has CDR1 SGHTA and CDR2 FQGNSA. Trimming took 1 base from V and 1 from J, leaving 10 bases between them.

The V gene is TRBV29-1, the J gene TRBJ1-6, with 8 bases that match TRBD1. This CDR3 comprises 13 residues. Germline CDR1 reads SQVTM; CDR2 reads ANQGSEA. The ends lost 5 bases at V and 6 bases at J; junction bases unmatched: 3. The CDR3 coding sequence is TGCAGCGTTAGACAGGGGAGTAATTCACCCCTCCACTTT. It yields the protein CSVRQGSNSPLHF.

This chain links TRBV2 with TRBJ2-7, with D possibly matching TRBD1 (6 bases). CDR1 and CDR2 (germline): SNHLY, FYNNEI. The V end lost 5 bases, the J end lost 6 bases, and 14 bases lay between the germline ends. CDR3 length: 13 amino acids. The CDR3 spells CASSYRPRGEQYF. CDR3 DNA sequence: TGTGCCAGCAGTTACCGTCCCAGGGGCGAGCAGTACTTC.

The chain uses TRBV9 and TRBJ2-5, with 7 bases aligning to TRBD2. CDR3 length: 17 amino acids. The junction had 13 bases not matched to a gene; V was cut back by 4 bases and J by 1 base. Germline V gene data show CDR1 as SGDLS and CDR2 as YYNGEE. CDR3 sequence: CASSKSIGEGGQETQYF. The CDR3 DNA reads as TGTGCCAGCAGCAAATCAATCGGGGAGGGAGGCCAAGAGACCCAGTACTTC.

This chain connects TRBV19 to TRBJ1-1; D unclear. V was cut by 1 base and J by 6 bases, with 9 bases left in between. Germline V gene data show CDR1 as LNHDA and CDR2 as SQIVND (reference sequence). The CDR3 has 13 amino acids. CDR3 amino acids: CASSIASKAEAFF. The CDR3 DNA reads TGTGCCAGTAGTATAGCGAGCAAAGCTGAAGCTTTCTTT.

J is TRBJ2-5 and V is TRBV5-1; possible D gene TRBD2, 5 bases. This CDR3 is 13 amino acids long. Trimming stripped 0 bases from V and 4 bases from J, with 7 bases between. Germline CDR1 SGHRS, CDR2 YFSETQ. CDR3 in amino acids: CASSLGAGETQYF. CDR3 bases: TGCGCCAGCAGCTTGGGGGCGGGAGAGACCCAGTACTTC.

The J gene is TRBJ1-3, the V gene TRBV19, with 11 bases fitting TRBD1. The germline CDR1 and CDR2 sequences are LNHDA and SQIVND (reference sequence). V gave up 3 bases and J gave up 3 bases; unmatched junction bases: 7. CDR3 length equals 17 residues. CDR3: CASSMNPGQGDGNTIYF. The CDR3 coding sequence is TGTGCCAGTAGTATGAATCCGGGACAGGGGGATGGAAACACCATATATTTT.

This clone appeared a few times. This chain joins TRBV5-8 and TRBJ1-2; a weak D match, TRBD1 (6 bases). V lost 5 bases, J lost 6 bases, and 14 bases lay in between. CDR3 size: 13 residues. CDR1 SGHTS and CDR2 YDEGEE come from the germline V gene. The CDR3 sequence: CASRLYREDGYTF. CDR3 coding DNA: TGTGCCAGCAGATTATACAGGGAAGATGGCTACACCTTC.

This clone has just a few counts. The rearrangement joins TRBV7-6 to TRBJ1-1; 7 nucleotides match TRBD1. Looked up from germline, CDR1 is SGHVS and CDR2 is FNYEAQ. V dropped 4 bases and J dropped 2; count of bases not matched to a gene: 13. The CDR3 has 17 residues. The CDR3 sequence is CASSSEPGQIANTEAFF. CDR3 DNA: TGTGCCAGCAGCTCGGAGCCGGGACAGATAGCCAACACTGAAGCTTTCTTT.

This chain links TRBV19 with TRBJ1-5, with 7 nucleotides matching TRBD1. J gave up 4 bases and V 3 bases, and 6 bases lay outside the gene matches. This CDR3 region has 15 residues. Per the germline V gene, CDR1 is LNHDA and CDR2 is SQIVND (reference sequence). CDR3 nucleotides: TGTGCCAGTAGTATGAACGCAGGGGGGAATCAGCCCCAGCATTTT. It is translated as CASSMNAGGNQPQHF. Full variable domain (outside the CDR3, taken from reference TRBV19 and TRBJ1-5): DGGITQSPKYLFRKEGQNVTLSCEQNLNHDAMYWYRQDPGQGLRLIYYSQIVNDFQKGDIAEGYSVSREKKESFPLTVTSAQKNPTAFYLCASSMNAGGNQPQHFGDGTRLSIL.

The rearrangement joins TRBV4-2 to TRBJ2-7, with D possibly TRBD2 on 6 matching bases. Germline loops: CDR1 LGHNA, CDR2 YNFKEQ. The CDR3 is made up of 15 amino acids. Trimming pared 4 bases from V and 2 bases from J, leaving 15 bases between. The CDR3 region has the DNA TGTGCCAGCAGCCCGGATGGGGGAGGAACCTACGAGCAGTACTTC. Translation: CASSPDGGGTYEQYF.

CDR3 amino acids: CASSQDPRLAGYNEQFF. In nucleotides, the CDR3 is TGCGCCAGCAGCCAAGATCCTCGACTAGCGGGTTACAATGAGCAGTTCTTC. The gene calls are TRBV4-1 and TRBJ2-1; 10 nucleotides match TRBD2. From germline, CDR1 is MGHRA and CDR2 YSYEKL. V shed 0 bases and J 4 bases; nucleotides not matched to a gene: 6. This CDR3 is built from 17 residues.

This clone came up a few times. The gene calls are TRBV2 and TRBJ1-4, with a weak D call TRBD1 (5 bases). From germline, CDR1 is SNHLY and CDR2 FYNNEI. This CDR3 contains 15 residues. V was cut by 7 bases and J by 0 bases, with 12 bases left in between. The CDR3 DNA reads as TGTGCCAGCACAGAGACAGCAGCAACTAATGAAAAACTGTTTTTT. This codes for CASTETAATNEKLFF. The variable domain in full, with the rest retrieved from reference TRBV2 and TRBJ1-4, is EPEVTQTPSHQVTQMGQEVILRCVPISNHLYFYWYRQILGQKVEFLVSFYNNEISEKSEIFDDQFSVERPDGSNFTLKIRSTKLEDSAMYFCASTETAATNEKLFFGSGTQLSVL.

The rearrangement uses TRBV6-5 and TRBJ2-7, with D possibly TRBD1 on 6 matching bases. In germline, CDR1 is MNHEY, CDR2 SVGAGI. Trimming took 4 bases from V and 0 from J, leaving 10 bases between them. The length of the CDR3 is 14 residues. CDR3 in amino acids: CASSWGLGSYEQYF. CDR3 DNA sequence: TGTGCCAGCAGTTGGGGGCTTGGCTCCTACGAGCAGTACTTC.

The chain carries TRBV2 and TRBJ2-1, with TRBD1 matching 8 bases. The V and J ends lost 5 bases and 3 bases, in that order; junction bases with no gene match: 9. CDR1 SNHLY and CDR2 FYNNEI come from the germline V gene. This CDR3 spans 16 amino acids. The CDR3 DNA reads TGTGCCAGCAGTACCCGGACAGGGCGAAACTACAATGAGCAGTTCTTC. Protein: CASSTRTGRNYNEQFF.

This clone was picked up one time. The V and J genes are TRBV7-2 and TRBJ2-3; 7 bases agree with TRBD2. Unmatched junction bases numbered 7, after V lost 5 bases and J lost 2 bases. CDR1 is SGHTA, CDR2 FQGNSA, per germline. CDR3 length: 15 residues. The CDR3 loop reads CASSLRTSNTDTQYF. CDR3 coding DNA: TGTGCCAGCAGCCTAAGGACTAGTAACACAGATACGCAGTATTTT.

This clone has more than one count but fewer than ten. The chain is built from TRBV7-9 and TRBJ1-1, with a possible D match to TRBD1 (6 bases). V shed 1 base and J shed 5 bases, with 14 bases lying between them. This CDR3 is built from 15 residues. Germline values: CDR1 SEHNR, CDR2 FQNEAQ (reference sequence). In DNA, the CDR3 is TGTGCCAGCAGCTTAGGACAGGTATCACAGACTGAAGCTTTCTTT. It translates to CASSLGQVSQTEAFF.

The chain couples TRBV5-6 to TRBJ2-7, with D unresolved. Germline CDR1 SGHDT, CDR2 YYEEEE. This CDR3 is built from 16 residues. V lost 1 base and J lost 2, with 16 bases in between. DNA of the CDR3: TGTGCCAGCAGCTTGATGAGAACTAAGGCTCCCTACGAGCAGTACTTC. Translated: CASSLMRTKAPYEQYF.

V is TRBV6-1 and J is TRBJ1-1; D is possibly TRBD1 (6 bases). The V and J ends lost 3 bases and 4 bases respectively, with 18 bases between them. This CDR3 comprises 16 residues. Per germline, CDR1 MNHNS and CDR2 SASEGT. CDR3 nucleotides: TGTGCCAGCAGTGACCGCCTGACAGGCGGGGGCACTGAAGCTTTCTTT. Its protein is CASSDRLTGGGTEAFF.

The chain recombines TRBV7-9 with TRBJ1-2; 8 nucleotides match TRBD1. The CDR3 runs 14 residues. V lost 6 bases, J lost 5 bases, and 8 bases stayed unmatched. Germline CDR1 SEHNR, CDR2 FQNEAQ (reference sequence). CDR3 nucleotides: TGTGCCAGCAGTCGCGGGACAGGCTTATATGGCTACACCTTC. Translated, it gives CASSRGTGLYGYTF. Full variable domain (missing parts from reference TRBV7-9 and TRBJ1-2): DTGVSQNPRHKITKRGQNVTFRCDPISEHNRLYWYRQTLGQGPEFLTYFQNEAQLEKSRLLSDRFSAERPKGSFSTLEIQRTEQGDSAMYLCASSRGTGLYGYTFGSGTRLTVV.

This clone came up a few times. In nucleotides, the CDR3 is TGTGCCAGCAGCCAAGTGGACAGCTCCACAGATACGCAGTATTTT. Translating gives CASSQVDSSTDTQYF. The chain carries TRBV4-2 and TRBJ2-3; possible D gene TRBD1, 6 bases. Germline loops: CDR1 LGHNA, CDR2 YNFKEQ. Trimming cost V 1 base and J 2 bases, with 10 bases left between them. The CDR3 has 15 amino acids.

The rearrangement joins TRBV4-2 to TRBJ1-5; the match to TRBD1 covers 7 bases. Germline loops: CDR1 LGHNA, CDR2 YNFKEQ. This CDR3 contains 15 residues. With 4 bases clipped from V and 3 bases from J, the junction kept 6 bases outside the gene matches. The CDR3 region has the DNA TGTGCCAGCAGCCCCTCGACAGGGCACAATCAGCCCCAGCATTTT. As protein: CASSPSTGHNQPQHF.

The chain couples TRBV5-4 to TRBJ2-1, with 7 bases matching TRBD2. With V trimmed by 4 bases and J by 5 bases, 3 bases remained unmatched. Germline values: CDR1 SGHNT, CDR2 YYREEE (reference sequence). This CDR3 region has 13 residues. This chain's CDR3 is CASSPAGDNEQFF. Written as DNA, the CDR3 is TGTGCCAGCAGCCCGGCGGGAGACAATGAGCAGTTCTTC.

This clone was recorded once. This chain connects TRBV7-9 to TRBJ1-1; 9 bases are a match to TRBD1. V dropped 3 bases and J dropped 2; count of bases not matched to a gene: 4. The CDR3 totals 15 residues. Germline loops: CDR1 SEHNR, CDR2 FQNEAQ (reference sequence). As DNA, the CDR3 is TGTGCCAGCAGCTTTTTACAGGGGGCAAACACTGAAGCTTTCTTT. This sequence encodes CASSFLQGANTEAFF.